Listed below are T cell receptor beta chains from one sample, sequenced in a study of cytomegalovirus exposure and HLA in healthy donors. Sequencing was performed with immunoSEQ multiplex PCR; in TCRdb, only in-frame clones are kept and a portion is missing. The profile covers some 45,000 clones, with 94% appearing a single time and around 8% taken by the ten largest. The source material was PBMCs. Receptors originate from a woman between 18 and 29 years old in good health and CMV-seropositive. The CDR3 runs from the conserved cysteine through the conserved F or W. D genes are given only for firm matches. Some rows mark clone size as missing; the rest say once, few, many or name a class of expanded clone.

j_call: TRBJ1-5; v_call: TRBV15; clone_size: few; d_call: NA; cdr3_aa: CATSRGEGRGNQPQHF; cdr3_nt: TGTGCCACCAGCAGGGGGGAGGGACGGGGCAATCAGCCCCAGCATTTT
j_call: TRBJ1-2; v_call: TRBV19; clone_size: NA; d_call: NA; cdr3_aa: CASSIEGSTLYYGYTF; cdr3_nt: TGTGCCAGTAGTATAGAGGGCAGCACACTCTATTATGGCTACACCTTC
j_call: TRBJ1-2; v_call: TRBV29-1; clone_size: NA; d_call: NA; cdr3_aa: CSVGVMGVDYGYTF; cdr3_nt: TGCAGCGTTGGGGTAATGGGAGTCGACTATGGCTACACCTTC
j_call: TRBJ2-1; v_call: TRBV7-9; clone_size: once; d_call: TRBD2; cdr3_aa: CASSQVRLASSYNEQFF; cdr3_nt: TGTGCCAGCAGCCAGGTCCGACTAGCGAGCTCCTACAATGAGCAGTTCTTC
j_call: TRBJ2-7; v_call: TRBV7-2; clone_size: NA; d_call: TRBD2; cdr3_aa: CASSLAGREQYF; cdr3_nt: TGTGCCAGCAGCTTAGCAGGGAGGGAACAGTACTTC
j_call: TRBJ1-4; v_call: TRBV7-2; clone_size: NA; d_call: NA; cdr3_aa: CASSLKQDEKLFF; cdr3_nt: TGTGCCAGCAGCTTAAAGCAAGATGAAAAACTGTTTTTT
j_call: TRBJ2-3; v_call: TRBV27; clone_size: NA; d_call: TRBD1; cdr3_aa: CASRGRGSTDTQYF; cdr3_nt: TGTGCCAGCAGGGGCAGGGGGTCAACAGATACGCAGTATTTT
j_call: TRBJ2-5; v_call: TRBV30; clone_size: NA; d_call: TRBD2; cdr3_aa: CAWSGLIAGGPYGTQYF; cdr3_nt: TGTGCCTGGAGTGGCCTGATAGCGGGAGGGCCGTATGGGACCCAGTACTTC
j_call: TRBJ2-5; v_call: TRBV5-1; clone_size: NA; d_call: TRBD2; cdr3_aa: CASSLGLAGVETQYF; cdr3_nt: TGCGCCAGCAGCTTGGGGCTAGCGGGAGTAGAGACCCAGTACTTC
j_call: TRBJ2-3; v_call: TRBV4-3; clone_size: NA; d_call: TRBD2; cdr3_aa: CASSPGLDPDTQYF; cdr3_nt: TGCGCCAGCAGCCCTGGACTAGACCCAGATACGCAGTATTTT
j_call: TRBJ1-5; v_call: TRBV28; clone_size: NA; d_call: NA; cdr3_aa: CASSLLGDSNQPQHF; cdr3_nt: TGTGCCAGCAGTTTACTAGGGGATAGCAATCAGCCCCAGCATTTT
j_call: TRBJ2-7; v_call: TRBV13; clone_size: NA; d_call: NA; cdr3_aa: CASSQGRERVREQYF; cdr3_nt: TGTGCCAGCAGCCAGGGGCGGGAGCGGGTCCGGGAGCAGTACTTC
j_call: TRBJ1-2; v_call: TRBV15; clone_size: NA; d_call: NA; cdr3_aa: CATSRDRSSYGYTF; cdr3_nt: TGTGCCACCAGCAGAGACCGTTCGAGCTATGGCTACACCTTC
j_call: TRBJ2-1; v_call: TRBV28; clone_size: NA; d_call: NA; cdr3_aa: CASSLQNEQFF; cdr3_nt: TGTGCCAGCAGTCTCCAGAATGAGCAGTTCTTC
j_call: TRBJ2-5; v_call: TRBV11-3; clone_size: once; d_call: NA; cdr3_aa: CASRGEEETQYF; cdr3_nt: TGTGCCAGCAGAGGGGAGGAGGAGACCCAGTACTTC
j_call: TRBJ1-5; v_call: TRBV28; clone_size: NA; d_call: NA; cdr3_aa: CASSLLARQNNQPQHF; cdr3_nt: TGTGCCAGCAGTTTATTGGCTAGACAGAACAATCAGCCCCAGCATTTT
j_call: TRBJ2-3; v_call: TRBV7-2; clone_size: NA; d_call: TRBD2; cdr3_aa: CASEGFSSGRVADTQYF; cdr3_nt: TGTGCCAGCGAGGGTTTCTCCAGCGGGAGGGTGGCAGATACGCAGTATTTT
j_call: TRBJ2-1; v_call: TRBV6-1; clone_size: once; d_call: TRBD2; cdr3_aa: CASSNIAGVANEQFF; cdr3_nt: TGTGCCAGCAGTAATATAGCGGGAGTTGCAAATGAGCAGTTCTTC
j_call: TRBJ1-5; v_call: TRBV11-2; clone_size: NA; d_call: NA; cdr3_aa: CASSLTDGGNQPQHF; cdr3_nt: TGTGCCAGCAGCCTGACAGACGGCGGCAATCAGCCCCAGCATTTT
j_call: TRBJ1-1; v_call: TRBV7-2; clone_size: NA; d_call: NA; cdr3_aa: CASSFRGIGTEAFF; cdr3_nt: TGTGCCAGCAGCTTTCGGGGGATCGGCACTGAAGCTTTCTTT
j_call: TRBJ1-2; v_call: TRBV6-4; clone_size: NA; d_call: NA; cdr3_aa: CASSQESSSYGYTF; cdr3_nt: TGTGCCAGCAGTCAAGAGTCCTCGAGCTATGGCTACACCTTC
j_call: TRBJ1-1; v_call: TRBV28; clone_size: NA; d_call: NA; cdr3_aa: CASSSGHNTEAFF; cdr3_nt: TGTGCCAGCAGTTCGGGACACAACACTGAAGCTTTCTTT
j_call: TRBJ2-7; v_call: TRBV23-1; clone_size: NA; d_call: TRBD1; cdr3_aa: CASSLPGQAGSYEQYF; cdr3_nt: TGCGCCAGCAGTCTCCCGGGACAGGCTGGGTCCTACGAGCAGTACTTC
j_call: TRBJ2-5; v_call: TRBV15; clone_size: NA; d_call: TRBD1; cdr3_aa: CATSRQGEETQYF; cdr3_nt: TGTGCCACCAGCCGACAGGGGGAAGAGACCCAGTACTTC
j_call: TRBJ1-3; v_call: TRBV9; clone_size: NA; d_call: NA; cdr3_aa: CASSLTGGNTIYF; cdr3_nt: TGTGCCAGCAGTCTCACGGGTGGAAACACCATATATTTT
j_call: TRBJ1-2; v_call: TRBV30; clone_size: NA; d_call: TRBD1; cdr3_aa: CAWVLRDRGYYGYTF; cdr3_nt: TGTGCCTGGGTTCTCCGGGACAGGGGTTACTATGGCTACACCTTC
j_call: TRBJ1-2; v_call: TRBV28; clone_size: NA; d_call: NA; cdr3_aa: CASSRGEDYTF; cdr3_nt: TGTGCCAGCAGTCGTGGGGAGGACTACACCTTC
j_call: TRBJ2-1; v_call: TRBV5-4; clone_size: NA; d_call: NA; cdr3_aa: CASLDKSSYNEQFF; cdr3_nt: TGTGCCAGCCTGGACAAGAGCTCCTACAATGAGCAGTTCTTC
j_call: TRBJ1-1; v_call: TRBV30; clone_size: NA; d_call: TRBD1; cdr3_aa: CAWSSWGTENTEAFF; cdr3_nt: TGTGCCTGGTCTTCGTGGGGGACAGAGAACACTGAAGCTTTCTTT
j_call: TRBJ2-7; v_call: TRBV7-3; clone_size: once; d_call: NA; cdr3_aa: CASSPGGTGSYEQYF; cdr3_nt: TGTGCCAGCAGCCCGGGGGGGACAGGGTCCTACGAGCAGTACTTC
j_call: TRBJ1-1; v_call: TRBV5-1; clone_size: NA; d_call: NA; cdr3_aa: CASKQTVNTEAFF; cdr3_nt: TGCGCCAGCAAGCAAACGGTGAACACTGAAGCTTTCTTT
j_call: TRBJ2-7; v_call: TRBV5-5; clone_size: NA; d_call: TRBD2; cdr3_aa: CASRQERGVLEYEQYF; cdr3_nt: TGTGCCAGCAGACAAGAACGGGGGGTACTTGAATACGAGCAGTACTTC
j_call: TRBJ1-1; v_call: TRBV4-3; clone_size: NA; d_call: TRBD1; cdr3_aa: CARQGTGHLNTEAFF; cdr3_nt: TGCGCCAGGCAGGGGACAGGCCATTTGAACACTGAAGCTTTCTTT
j_call: TRBJ1-1; v_call: TRBV19; clone_size: once; d_call: NA; cdr3_aa: CASNSVAGGAPNTEAFF; cdr3_nt: TGTGCCAGTAATAGCGTAGCCGGGGGGGCCCCGAACACTGAAGCTTTCTTT
j_call: TRBJ2-3; v_call: TRBV11-2; clone_size: NA; d_call: NA; cdr3_aa: CASRHGSDTQYF; cdr3_nt: TGTGCCAGCAGACACGGGTCAGATACGCAGTATTTT
j_call: TRBJ2-7; v_call: TRBV27; clone_size: NA; d_call: NA; cdr3_aa: CASRKLAVYEQYF; cdr3_nt: TGTGCCAGCAGGAAACTAGCAGTCTACGAGCAGTACTTC
j_call: TRBJ2-7; v_call: TRBV7-9; clone_size: NA; d_call: TRBD2; cdr3_aa: CASSDYREAGF; cdr3_nt: TGTGCCAGCAGCGATTACCGGGAGGCGGGCTTC
j_call: TRBJ1-1; v_call: TRBV19; clone_size: NA; d_call: NA; cdr3_aa: CATVDRPNTEAFF; cdr3_nt: TGTGCCACTGTCGACAGACCGAACACTGAAGCTTTCTTT
j_call: TRBJ1-3; v_call: TRBV13; clone_size: NA; d_call: NA; cdr3_aa: CASSLDQGTIYF; cdr3_nt: TGTGCCAGCAGCTTAGATCAGGGTACCATATATTTT
j_call: TRBJ1-5; v_call: TRBV30; clone_size: NA; d_call: NA; cdr3_aa: CAWSVRENQPQHF; cdr3_nt: TGTGCCTGGAGTGTAAGAGAAAATCAGCCCCAGCATTTT
j_call: TRBJ1-1; v_call: TRBV4-1; clone_size: NA; d_call: TRBD1; cdr3_aa: CASSNRGQNTEAFF; cdr3_nt: TGCGCCAGCAGCAACAGGGGACAGAACACTGAAGCTTTCTTT
j_call: TRBJ2-5; v_call: TRBV27; clone_size: once; d_call: TRBD1; cdr3_aa: CASSGSPTGARVETQYF; cdr3_nt: TGTGCCAGCAGTGGATCGCCGACAGGGGCGAGGGTTGAGACCCAGTACTTC
j_call: TRBJ2-5; v_call: TRBV5-4; clone_size: NA; d_call: TRBD2; cdr3_aa: CASSLSEGLGVYQETQYF; cdr3_nt: TGTGCCAGCAGCTTGTCCGAAGGACTAGGGGTGTACCAAGAGACCCAGTACTTC